These 28 T cell receptor beta chains were all obtained from the same sample, sequenced in a study of blood T cell repertoires in COVID-19. TCRdb's copy holds only in-frame clones and misses some; the assay was immunoSEQ multiplex PCR. The table shows about 74,000 clones, with more than 75% occurring only once. Sequenced: peripheral blood. Source of these receptors: a human donor in a cohort sampled during active COVID-19.

This chain uses TRBV10-1 with TRBJ2-7; D not resolved. V lost 0 bases and J 1 base, leaving 7 bases between the germline ends. Per the germline V gene, CDR1 is WNHNN and CDR2 is SYGVQD (reference sequence). This CDR3 contains 14 residues. The CDR3 sequence is CASSESGVSYEQYF. CDR3 coding DNA: TGCGCCAGCAGTGAGTCGGGCGTTTCCTACGAGCAGTACTTC.

This clone was picked up a small number of times. The chain joins TRBV7-6 to TRBJ2-1; possibly TRBD2 for D (7 bases). Germline V gives CDR1 SGHVS, CDR2 FNYEAQ. V was shortened by 5 bases and J by 10 bases, with 12 bases between the two germline ends. This CDR3 has 12 amino acids. DNA of the CDR3: TGTGCCAGCAGCCGCCCGGGGGGCGAGCAGTTCTTC. Its protein product is CASSRPGGEQFF.

The chain carries TRBV15 and TRBJ2-7; D remains unclear. The CDR3 covers 13 residues. Trimming stripped 0 bases from V and 2 bases from J, with 5 bases between. The V gene's germline CDR1 is LNHNV and CDR2 YYDKDF (reference sequence). As DNA, the CDR3 is TGTGCCACCAGCAGAGATCTACCCTACGAGCAGTACTTC. Translation gives CATSRDLPYEQYF. Drawing the rest from reference TRBV15 and TRBJ2-7, the complete variable domain is DAMVIQNPRYQVTQFGKPVTLSCSQTLNHNVMYWYQQKSSQAPKLLFHYYDKDFNNEADTPDNFQSRRPNTSFCFLDIRSPGLGDTAMYLCATSRDLPYEQYFGPGTRLTVT.

The chain combines TRBV10-3 with TRBJ1-1; 9 nucleotides line up with TRBD1. Germline CDR1 and CDR2: ENHRY and SYGVKD. The CDR3 covers 14 residues. V dropped 10 bases and J dropped 5; count of bases not matched to a gene: 11. The CDR3 spells CATIKDRGETEAFF. The CDR3 DNA reads TGTGCCACGATCAAAGACAGGGGGGAGACTGAAGCTTTCTTT.

This clone has more than one count but fewer than ten. The chain uses TRBV7-9 and TRBJ2-7; 9 positions agree with TRBD2. With 8 bases clipped from V and 7 bases from J, the junction kept 6 bases outside the gene matches. This CDR3 is built from 12 residues. The germline V gene encodes CDR1 SEHNR and CDR2 FQNEAQ (reference sequence). CDR3 loop: CASGAGGQEQYF. The CDR3 DNA reads as TGTGCCAGCGGGGCGGGAGGGCAAGAGCAGTACTTC.

The rearrangement joins TRBV5-1 to TRBJ2-3; 7 bases are a match to TRBD2. The CDR3 contains 14 residues. Trimming removed 5 bases from V and 2 bases from J; junction bases left unmatched: 5. CDR1 is SGHRS, CDR2 YFSETQ, per germline. CDR3 sequence: CASRAGTNTDTQYF. The CDR3, as DNA: TGCGCCAGCAGGGCCGGGACTAACACAGATACGCAGTATTTT.

The chain links TRBV7-6 to TRBJ2-1, with 9 bases identical to TRBD2. The ends lost 3 bases at V and 0 bases at J; junction bases unmatched: 15. This CDR3 has 20 residues. Germline lookup yields CDR1 SGHVS and CDR2 FNYEAQ. The CDR3 protein is CASSFSAAGGVTSSYNEQFF. In DNA, the CDR3 is TGTGCCAGCAGCTTTTCTGCAGCGGGAGGAGTTACCAGCTCCTACAATGAGCAGTTCTTC.

The gene calls are TRBV29-1 and TRBJ2-1; TRBD2 aligns across 12 bases. V gave up 4 bases and J gave up 1 base; unmatched junction bases: 5. CDR1 is SQVTM, CDR2 ANQGSEA, per germline. The CDR3 is 16 residues long. The CDR3 region is CSVAGTSGLSYNEQFF. The CDR3 region has the DNA TGCAGCGTTGCCGGGACTAGCGGGCTGTCCTACAATGAGCAGTTCTTC.

CDR3 residues: CASRFTGSGGYTF. CDR3 sequence (DNA): TGTGCCAGCAGATTTACAGGGTCCGGTGGCTACACCTTC. The V and J genes are TRBV27 and TRBJ1-2; maybe TRBD1 (6 bases). V shed 6 bases and J shed 7 bases, with 15 bases lying between them. The CDR3 sequence is 13 residues long. CDR1 is MNHEY, CDR2 SMNVEV, per germline (reference sequence).

This clone was observed a single time. The genes are TRBV24-1 and TRBJ2-5; possible D gene TRBD1, 6 bases. CDR3 size: 15 residues. CDR1 and CDR2 from the germline V gene are KGHDR and SFDVKD. Trimming removed 3 bases at V and 0 bases at J, with 10 bases between. The CDR3 coding sequence is TGTGCCACCAGTGATGGGGGCAGCGACCAAGAGACCCAGTACTTC. It specifies CATSDGGSDQETQYF.

This chain joins TRBV7-9 and TRBJ1-1; maybe TRBD1 (5 bases). The length of the CDR3 is 14 residues. The V end was cut by 5 bases, the J end by 3 bases, with 13 bases between. Germline-derived CDR1 and CDR2 are SEHNR and FQNEAQ (reference sequence). The CDR3 sequence: CASSPRDRDTEAFF. Written as DNA, the CDR3 is TGTGCCAGCAGCCCCAGGGATCGGGACACTGAAGCTTTCTTT.

The chain recombines TRBV6-5 with TRBJ2-2; TRBD2 aligns across 8 bases. The CDR3 length is 15 residues. J gave up 4 bases and V 2 bases, and 3 bases lay outside the gene matches. Germline values: CDR1 MNHEY, CDR2 SVGAGI. As DNA, the CDR3 is TGTGCCAGCAGTTACACGGGGGGGCTCACCGGGGAGCTGTTTTTT. Translated: CASSYTGGLTGELFF.

The V call is TRBV7-2, the J call TRBJ1-2; D possibly corresponds to TRBD1 (6 bases). The CDR3 spans 14 residues. Per germline, CDR1 SGHTA and CDR2 FQGNSA. The CDR3 nucleotides are TGTGCAATACGGGACGGACAGAACGATCGGGGCTACACCTTC. Translated, it gives CAIRDGQNDRGYTF.

The chain employs TRBV29-1 and TRBJ1-2; the D is unclear. The CDR3 runs to 12 residues. Between the trimmed V and J ends, which lost 4 bases and 6 bases, there was a span of 12 bases. The germline CDR1 and CDR2 sequences are SQVTM and ANQGSEA. CDR3 in amino acids: CSVVVAVHGYTF. The CDR3 bases are TGCAGCGTTGTCGTGGCAGTCCATGGCTACACCTTC.

The gene calls are TRBV29-1 and TRBJ2-6; weak D call: TRBD2 (6 bases). CDR3 length: 13 amino acids. Trimming cost V 4 bases and J 2 bases, with 6 bases left between them. Germline V CDR1 and CDR2: SQVTM, ANQGSEA. The CDR3 reads CSVGGTGANVLTF. CDR3 in DNA: TGCAGCGTTGGCGGGACTGGGGCCAACGTCCTGACTTTC.

The rearrangement links TRBV19 to TRBJ1-2; D is uncertain. The germline gives CDR1 LNHDA, CDR2 SQIVND (reference sequence). There are 14 residues in the CDR3. Deletions cut 5 bases from V and 4 bases from J, with 14 bases between. In DNA form, the CDR3 reads TGTGCCAGTAGTGGGCCCAGTCTCTCCTATGGCTACACCTTC. Its protein is CASSGPSLSYGYTF.

V gene TRBV5-4 combines with J gene TRBJ2-7; 9 bases fit TRBD2. This CDR3 has 16 residues. J lost 0 bases, V lost 4 bases, and 8 bases had no gene match. CDR1 is SGHNT, CDR2 YYREEE, per germline (reference sequence). The CDR3 DNA reads as TGTGCCAGCAGCCTCTCTAGCGGGGCCTTCTCCTACGAGCAGTACTTC. Translated, it gives CASSLSSGAFSYEQYF.

The V and J genes are TRBV18 and TRBJ2-7, with a weak D call TRBD2 (5 bases). Trimming removed 1 base at V and 3 bases at J, with 13 bases between. The CDR3 is 15 amino acids. CDR1 and CDR2 (germline): KGHSH, LQKENI. The CDR3 DNA follows: TGTGCCAGCTCACCACGAGCGGAGAGCTTCTACGAGCAGTACTTC. Amino acids: CASSPRAESFYEQYF.

The V and J genes are TRBV18 and TRBJ1-1; D may be TRBD1 (5 bases). From germline, CDR1 is KGHSH and CDR2 LQKENI. This CDR3 is 14 amino acids long. V lost 6 bases, J lost 1 base, and 12 bases lay in between. For the CDR3, the DNA is TGTGCCAGCTCCCCCAGGGTGGGGAACACTGAAGCTTTCTTT. Amino acids: CASSPRVGNTEAFF.

This clone was observed a few times. The rearrangement joins TRBV2 to TRBJ1-1, with 10 bases that match TRBD1. CDR1 and CDR2 (germline): SNHLY, FYNNEI. With V trimmed by 2 bases and J by 5 bases, 2 bases remained unmatched. The CDR3 loop spans 14 amino acids. Here the CDR3 reads CASSERDRGTEAFF. CDR3 DNA: TGTGCCAGCAGTGAAAGGGACAGGGGAACTGAAGCTTTCTTT.

This chain connects TRBV6-1 to TRBJ2-7; 7 bases line up with TRBD2. This CDR3 is 16 amino acids long. V gave up 1 base and J gave up 5 bases; unmatched junction bases: 11. CDR1 is MNHNS, CDR2 SASEGT, per germline. Written as DNA, the CDR3 is TGTGCCAGCAGTGAAGTGCCCCTAGGACTAGTCGACGAGCAGTACTTC. This sequence encodes CASSEVPLGLVDEQYF.

This chain joins TRBV20-1 and TRBJ2-7; 12 positions match TRBD1. V gave up 3 bases and J gave up 3 bases; unmatched junction bases: 6. CDR1 is DFQATT, CDR2 SNEGSKA, per germline (reference sequence). There are 15 residues in the CDR3. The CDR3 DNA reads TGCAGTGCTAGTGACCGGGACAGGGGGCTCTACGAGCAGTACTTC. This translates into CSASDRDRGLYEQYF.

J is TRBJ1-6 and V is TRBV5-1; 9 bases line up with TRBD1. Germline V gene lookup returns CDR1 SGHRS and CDR2 YFSETQ. The CDR3 extends over 15 amino acids. V lost 4 bases and J lost 5; bases outside the gene matches: 4. The CDR3 DNA reads as TGCGCCAGCAGCGTCGACAGGGGGGATAATTCACCCCTCCACTTT. Protein sequence: CASSVDRGDNSPLHF.

The chain recombines TRBV11-2 with TRBJ2-5; TRBD2 agrees at 9 bases. V gave up 5 bases and J gave up 3 bases; unmatched junction bases: 10. This CDR3 is built from 16 residues. Germline CDR1 is SGHAT and CDR2 is FQNNGV. CDR3 nucleotide sequence: TGTGCCAGCAGCGAAGGGCGGGGACTAGCAAAAGAGACCCAGTACTTC. Translated, it gives CASSEGRGLAKETQYF.

This clone occurred a few times. CDR3 nucleotide sequence: TGTGCCAGCAGTGAAGCGGACAAGAACACTGAAGCTTTCTTT. Translated, it gives CASSEADKNTEAFF. V usage is TRBV6-1 and J usage is TRBJ1-1; maybe TRBD1 (5 bases). The CDR3 is 14 residues long. From germline, CDR1 is MNHNS and CDR2 SASEGT. V gave up 0 bases and J gave up 1 base, with 6 bases separating them.

The CDR3 bases are TGTGCCAGCACTACCCGCAGTTCATACGAGCAGTACTTC. This codes for CASTTRSSYEQYF. The V call is TRBV7-9, the J call TRBJ2-7; D is unresolved. The ends were cut back, 7 bases at V and 4 bases at J, with 14 bases in the middle. The CDR3 loop spans 13 amino acids. Germline V CDR1 and CDR2: SEHNR, FQNEAQ (reference sequence).

This clone turned up a few times. This chain joins TRBV15 and TRBJ2-7, with D possibly TRBD1 on 6 matching bases. This CDR3 region has 13 residues. Germline V lookup: CDR1 LNHNV, CDR2 YYDKDF (reference sequence). The V end was cut by 5 bases, the J end by 1 base, with 9 bases between. This CDR3 is CATSAGTSYEQYF. In DNA, the CDR3 is TGTGCCACCAGCGCTGGGACATCCTACGAGCAGTACTTC.

This chain connects TRBV6-5 to TRBJ1-2; TRBD1 matches at 7 bases. Unmatched junction bases numbered 12, after V lost 6 bases and J lost 5 bases. This CDR3 region has 15 residues. Germline CDR1 is MNHEY and CDR2 is SVGAGI. The CDR3 region has the DNA TGTGCCAGCAGACGTTCAGGGGGTTTCGGATATGGCTACACCTTC. Amino acids: CASRRSGGFGYGYTF.